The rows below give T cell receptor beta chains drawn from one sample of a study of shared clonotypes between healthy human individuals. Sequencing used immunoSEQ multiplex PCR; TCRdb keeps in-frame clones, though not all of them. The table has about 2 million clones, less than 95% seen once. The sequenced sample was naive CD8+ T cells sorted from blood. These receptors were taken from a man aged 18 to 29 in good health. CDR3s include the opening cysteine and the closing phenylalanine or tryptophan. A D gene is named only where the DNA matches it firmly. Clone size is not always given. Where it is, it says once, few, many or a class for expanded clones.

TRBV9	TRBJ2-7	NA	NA	TGTGCCAGCAGCGTTGGGGGGAGTGCCTACGAGCAGTACTTC	CASSVGGSAYEQYF
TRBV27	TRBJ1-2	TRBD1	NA	TGTGCCAGCAGTGATACAGGGGGCCACTATGGCTACACCTTC	CASSDTGGHYGYTF
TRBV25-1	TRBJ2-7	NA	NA	TGTGCCAGCAGTGACTGGGGGTCTTACGAGCAGTACTTC	CASSDWGSYEQYF
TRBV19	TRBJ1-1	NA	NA	TGTGCCAGTAGTATAGAAGTCGGGTGGGAGGGGAACACTGAAGCTTTCTTT	CASSIEVGWEGNTEAFF
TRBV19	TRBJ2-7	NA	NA	TGTGCCAGTAGTGATGGGAGTGGGTACGAGCAGTACTTC	CASSDGSGYEQYF
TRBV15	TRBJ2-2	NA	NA	TGTGCCACCAGCAGAGCCAGGGGGGCTGAGAGGTCCGGGGAGCTGTTTTTT	CATSRARGAERSGELFF
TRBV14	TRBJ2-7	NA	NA	TGTGCCAGCAGCCAAGGCGACTACGAGCAGTACTTC	CASSQGDYEQYF
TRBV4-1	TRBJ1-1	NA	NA	TGCGCCAGCAGCCAAGAGGGGTGGGCCGGTGAAGCTTTCTTT	CASSQEGWAGEAFF
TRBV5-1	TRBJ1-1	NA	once	TGCGCCAGCAGCTTCAGGCCTACTGTAGGGTACACTGAAGCTTTCTTT	CASSFRPTVGYTEAFF
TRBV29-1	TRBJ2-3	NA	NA	TGCAGCGTTGAAGAGTTAGGGGATACGCAGTATTTT	CSVEELGDTQYF
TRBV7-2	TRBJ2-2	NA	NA	TGTGCCAGCAACCACTTTGGCAAAGGCTCCTACACCGGGGAGCTGTTTTTT	CASNHFGKGSYTGELFF
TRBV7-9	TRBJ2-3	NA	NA	TGTGCCAGCAGCTGGGACCACACAGATACGCAGTATTTT	CASSWDHTDTQYF
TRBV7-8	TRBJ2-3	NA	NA	TGTGCCAGCAGCTTAGCGCGCTTTTTCTTGGCTAGCACAGATACGCAGTATTTT	CASSLARFFLASTDTQYF
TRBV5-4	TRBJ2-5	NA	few	TGTGCCAGCAGCTTGACCCCAGAGACCCAGTACTTC	CASSLTPETQYF
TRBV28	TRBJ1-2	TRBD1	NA	TGTGCCAGCAGCACCCTTATAATACAGGGGTTTAATGGCTACACCTTC	CASSTLIIQGFNGYTF
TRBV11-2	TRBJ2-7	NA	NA	TGTGCCAGCAGCTTAGACCCTAGCGCCGAGCAGTACTTC	CASSLDPSAEQYF
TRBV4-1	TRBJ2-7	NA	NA	TGCGCCAGCAGCCAAGGCCCGGTCTACGAGCAGTACTTC	CASSQGPVYEQYF
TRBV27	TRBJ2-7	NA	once	TGTGCCAGCAGTGACCGAGGGGGCGAGCAGTACTTC	CASSDRGGEQYF
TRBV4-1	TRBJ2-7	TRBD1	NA	TGCGCCAGCAGCCAGTTACCGGGACAGGAGACCTACGAGCAGTACTTC	CASSQLPGQETYEQYF
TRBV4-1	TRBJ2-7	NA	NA	TGCGCCAGCAGCCAAGAACAGGGTGGAACCTACGAGCAGTACTTC	CASSQEQGGTYEQYF
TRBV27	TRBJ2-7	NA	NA	TGTGCCAGCCGTATTCTGACTACTCCCTACGAGCAGTACTTC	CASRILTTPYEQYF
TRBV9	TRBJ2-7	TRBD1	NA	TGTGCCAGCAGCGTAGGGGACAGCCTTTACGAGCAGTACTTC	CASSVGDSLYEQYF